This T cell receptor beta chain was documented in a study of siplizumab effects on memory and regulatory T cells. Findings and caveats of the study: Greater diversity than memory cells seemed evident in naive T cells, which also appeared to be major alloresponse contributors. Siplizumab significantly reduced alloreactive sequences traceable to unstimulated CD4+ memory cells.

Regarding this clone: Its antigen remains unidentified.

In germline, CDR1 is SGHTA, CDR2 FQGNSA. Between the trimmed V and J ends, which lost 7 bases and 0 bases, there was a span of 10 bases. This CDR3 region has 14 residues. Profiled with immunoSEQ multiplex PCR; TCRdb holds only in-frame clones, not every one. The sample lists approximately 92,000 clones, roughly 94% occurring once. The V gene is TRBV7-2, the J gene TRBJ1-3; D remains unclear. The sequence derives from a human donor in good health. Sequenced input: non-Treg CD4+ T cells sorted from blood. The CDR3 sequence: CASNHPTSGNTIYF. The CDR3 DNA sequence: TGTGCCAGCAACCACCCCACCTCTGGAAACACCATATATTTT. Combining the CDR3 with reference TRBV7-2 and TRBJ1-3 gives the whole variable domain GAGVSQSPSNKVTEKGKDVELRCDPISGHTALYWYRQSLGQGLEFLIYFQGNSAPDKSGLPSDRFSAERTGGSVSTLTIQRTQQEDSAVYLCASNHPTSGNTIYFGEGSWLTVV.